Listed below are T cell receptor beta chains from one sample, sequenced in a study of T cell responses to AZD1222 COVID-19 vaccine. Repertoires were generated with immunoSEQ multiplex PCR, while TCRdb's copy carries only in-frame clones and drops some. The sample yields some 100,000 clones, 70% to 90% seen once. The sequencing used peripheral blood, collected 28 days after the second AZD1222 dose. All receptors derive from an adult who received the AZD1222 COVID-19 vaccine. Both conserved end residues are part of each CDR3. Fields, in order: D gene, V gene, clone size, J gene, CDR3 protein, CDR3 DNA. The D gene is left open where the match is weak. Clone size is given for some rows only: seen once, a few or many times, or a class if the clone is expanded.

NA	TRBV4-3	few	TRBJ2-3	CASSQYFSDTQYF	TGCGCCAGCAGCCAATACTTCTCAGATACGCAGTATTTT
NA	TRBV30	NA	TRBJ2-2	CACSVGRNTGELFF	TGTGCCTGTTCAGTGGGAAGGAACACCGGGGAGCTGTTTTTT
TRBD1	TRBV3-1/TRBV3-2	NA	TRBJ1-2	CASSLTGGPGYTF	TGTGCCAGCAGCCTCACAGGGGGGCCTGGCTACACCTTC
NA	TRBV5-1	NA	TRBJ1-3	CASRGPDTGNTIYF	TGCGCCAGCAGGGGTCCAGATACTGGAAACACCATATATTTT
TRBD1	TRBV5-1	NA	TRBJ2-5	CASSPRTGRETQYF	TGCGCCAGCAGTCCTCGGACAGGGCGAGAGACCCAGTACTTC
NA	TRBV15	NA	TRBJ1-2	CATSRDRMVLYGYTF	TGTGCCACCAGCAGAGACAGGATGGTCCTCTATGGCTACACCTTC
NA	TRBV7-6	NA	TRBJ2-7	CASSLEPGAVDEQYF	TGTGCCAGCAGCTTAGAGCCGGGAGCTGTCGACGAGCAGTACTTC
NA	TRBV15	NA	TRBJ2-3	CATSRAGVGDTQYF	TGTGCCACCAGCAGAGCCGGGGTTGGGGATACGCAGTATTTT
TRBD1	TRBV19	NA	TRBJ2-2	CASRFRTGGSAGELFF	TGTGCCAGCAGATTCCGGACAGGGGGATCGGCCGGGGAGCTGTTTTTT
NA	TRBV5-8	NA	TRBJ2-7	CASSRDLAREQYF	TGTGCCAGCAGCCGGGACTTAGCGAGGGAGCAGTACTTC
TRBD1	TRBV2	once	TRBJ1-2	CASSEGGQEFRGYTF	TGTGCCAGCAGTGAAGGTGGACAGGAGTTCCGGGGCTACACCTTC
NA	TRBV7-9	NA	TRBJ1-2	CASSLRISYGYTF	TGTGCCAGCAGCTTAAGGATTTCTTATGGCTACACCTTC
NA	TRBV6-2/TRBV6-3	NA	TRBJ2-2	CASSRWGNSLPGELFF	TGTGCCAGCAGTCGGTGGGGGAACTCCCTCCCCGGGGAGCTGTTTTTT
NA	TRBV11-2	NA	TRBJ2-1	CASSLGPYNEQFF	TGTGCCAGCAGCTTAGGTCCCTACAATGAGCAGTTCTTC
TRBD1	TRBV7-9	NA	TRBJ2-3	CASSLGGHTDTQYF	TGTGCCAGCAGCCTAGGGGGCCACACAGATACGCAGTATTTT
NA	TRBV5-5	few	TRBJ1-5	CASSKQPPEPQHF	TGTGCCAGCAGCAAACAGCCGCCGGAACCCCAGCATTTT
TRBD1	TRBV4-3	NA	TRBJ1-1	CASSQGGQGGTEAFF	TGCGCCAGCAGCCAAGGAGGACAGGGTGGCACTGAAGCTTTCTTT
NA	TRBV10-3	NA	TRBJ2-1	CAISGVGNEQFF	TGTGCCATCAGTGGAGTAGGCAATGAGCAGTTCTTC
NA	TRBV30	few	TRBJ1-1	CAWSLGDLGNTEAFF	TGTGCCTGGAGCCTAGGGGATCTAGGGAACACTGAAGCTTTCTTT
NA	TRBV9	NA	TRBJ1-1	CASSVGGRTEAFF	TGTGCCAGCAGCGTAGGAGGGAGAACTGAAGCTTTCTTT
NA	TRBV24-1	NA	TRBJ1-1	CATSDAIWTAGAFF	TGTGCCACCAGTGATGCTATATGGACAGCGGGGGCTTTCTTT
NA	TRBV7-3	NA	TRBJ1-3	CASSLGIGPGNTIYF	TGTGCCAGCAGCTTAGGGATCGGGCCTGGAAACACCATATATTTT
TRBD1	TRBV7-3	NA	TRBJ2-5	CASSFVRQGRETQYF	TGTGCCAGCAGCTTCGTCCGACAGGGCCGGGAGACCCAGTACTTC
TRBD2	TRBV24-1	NA	TRBJ2-5	CATSDSLASGQETQYF	TGTGCCACCAGTGATTCCCTGGCTAGCGGCCAAGAGACCCAGTACTTC
NA	TRBV24-1	NA	TRBJ2-3	CATSDSALLYTDTQYF	TGTGCCACCAGTGATTCAGCCCTCCTGTACACAGATACGCAGTATTTT
NA	TRBV7-9	NA	TRBJ2-3	CASSLAGRSQYF	TGTGCCAGCAGCTTAGCGGGTCGTTCGCAGTATTTT
NA	TRBV7-2	once	TRBJ1-5	CASSTRGGNQPQHF	TGTGCCAGCAGCACGCGGGGGGGCAATCAGCCCCAGCATTTT
NA	TRBV12-3/TRBV12-4	few	TRBJ1-5	CASSFRGQPQHF	TGTGCCAGCAGTTTCAGAGGTCAGCCCCAGCATTTT
TRBD2	TRBV9	NA	TRBJ2-3	CASSGGTSGITDTQYF	TGTGCCAGCAGCGGCGGGACTAGCGGGATCACAGATACGCAGTATTTT
NA	TRBV5-1	NA	TRBJ2-5	CASSPPSGLGETQYF	TGCGCCAGCAGCCCTCCCTCGGGGCTCGGGGAGACCCAGTACTTC
TRBD1	TRBV27	once	TRBJ2-7	CASSPGTGVLYEQYF	TGTGCCAGCAGTCCAGGGACAGGAGTGCTTTACGAGCAGTACTTC
TRBD1	TRBV5-6	NA	TRBJ1-6	CASSLLRTGVYNSPLHF	TGTGCCAGCAGCCTCCTGAGGACAGGGGTGTATAATTCACCCCTCCACTTT
NA	TRBV5-1	few	TRBJ1-1	CASSLDTRNTEAFF	TGCGCCAGCAGCTTGGATACGAGGAACACTGAAGCTTTCTTT
NA	TRBV5-1	once	TRBJ2-7	CASSRGTDSYEQYF	TGCGCCAGCAGCCGCGGGACAGATTCCTACGAGCAGTACTTC
NA	TRBV28	NA	TRBJ2-1	CASSQSGVYNEQFF	TGTGCCAGCAGCCAGTCGGGGGTCTACAATGAGCAGTTCTTC
NA	TRBV7-8	NA	TRBJ1-4	CASSLGYRGTNEKLFF	TGTGCCAGCAGCTTGGGTTACCGGGGGACTAATGAAAAACTGTTTTTT
NA	TRBV11-2	NA	TRBJ2-5	CASSLVPGVETQYF	TGTGCCAGCAGCTTAGTCCCGGGGGTGGAGACCCAGTACTTC
NA	TRBV5-1	NA	TRBJ1-2	CASSQRPDGGDYGYTF	TGCGCCAGCAGCCAAAGACCCGACGGAGGAGACTATGGCTACACCTTC
NA	TRBV6-5	NA	TRBJ1-4	CATSNWGVNEKLFF	TGTGCCACCTCCAATTGGGGGGTGAATGAAAAACTGTTTTTT
TRBD2	TRBV11-2	NA	TRBJ2-5	CASSLGLAGGHGRGETQYF	TGTGCCAGCAGCCTCGGACTAGCGGGAGGCCATGGTAGGGGAGAGACCCAGTACTTC
NA	TRBV18	NA	TRBJ2-7	CASSPEDSYEQYF	TGTGCCAGCTCACCTGAGGATTCCTACGAGCAGTACTTC
TRBD1	TRBV18	NA	TRBJ2-7	CASSTTGAYEQYF	TGTGCCAGCTCAACAACAGGGGCCTACGAGCAGTACTTC
TRBD1	TRBV27	NA	TRBJ2-3	CASSHRGGSTDTQYF	TGTGCCAGCAGCCACAGGGGTGGAAGCACAGATACGCAGTATTTT
NA	TRBV25-1	NA	TRBJ2-7	CASSGKNWGRVREQYF	TGTGCCAGCAGTGGGAAGAACTGGGGGCGGGTACGGGAGCAGTACTTC
NA	TRBV20-1	NA	TRBJ2-2	CSASMDAFTGELFF	TGCAGTGCTAGTATGGACGCATTCACCGGGGAGCTGTTTTTT
NA	TRBV12-1	NA	TRBJ1-5	CASSFSPKALGNQPQHF	TGTGCCAGCAGCTTTTCCCCTAAGGCCTTGGGCAATCAGCCCCAGCATTTT
NA	TRBV6-1	NA	TRBJ1-1	CASSEMQENTEAFF	TGTGCCAGCAGTGAGATGCAAGAGAACACTGAAGCTTTCTTT
NA	TRBV7-2	few	TRBJ1-3	CASSLRFTPGNTIYF	TGTGCCAGCAGCTTACGTTTCACGCCTGGAAACACCATATATTTT
NA	TRBV2	NA	TRBJ1-4	CASSGGGLATNEKLFF	TGTGCCAGCAGTGGCGGTGGTCTTGCAACTAATGAAAAACTGTTTTTT
NA	TRBV30	once	TRBJ1-2	CAWGGGALRYGYTF	TGTGCCTGGGGGGGAGGGGCCTTACGCTATGGCTACACCTTC